The subject of this entry is one T cell receptor (beta chain). Its antigen has not been determined. No base quality information exists; no much larger clone differs at one position. TCR CDR3 regions were amplified from genomic DNA by multiplex PCR using the deep immunoSEQ assay. Extracted genomic DNA from each cell subset was spread evenly across all wells of several immunoSEQ 96-well plates, with each plate serving as a replicate. For sorted subsets, around 200 ng genomic DNA, equal to some 30,000 T cell genomes, was loaded into each replicate PCR. Purified libraries were measured with a Qubit 3.0 fluorometer, size-checked on a Bioanalyzer 2100, and measured again with the KAPA Library Quantification kit. A separate single-read 150-cycle Illumina NextSeq 550 flow cell was used to sequence each immunoSEQ 96-well plate. Per the authors' processing: Because the immunoSEQ output included only junctional sequences and no quality scores, the filtering could not be the same as the filtering used for full-length reads. Sequences were annotated with PyIR, a Python wrapper for IgBLAST v1.9, and V/J genes and CDR3 were assigned using IMGT germline references. Reads with weak V/J assignments (E-value above 1e-6), missing CDR3, stop codons, out-of-frame junctions, or ambiguous translated residues were removed. V3J clonotypes were defined as sequences sharing an identical inferred V gene, J gene, and CDR3 amino acid sequence. Percentage overlap between repertoires was computed as shared unique clonotypes divided by the size of the smaller repertoire. Richness of each repertoire was evaluated using RTK rarefaction, the Chao1 estimator, and Recon v2.1 estimates of unobserved clonotypes. For all TCRbeta clonotypes obtained by the gDNA method from a few donors, generation probabilities were computed with OLGA. The table comes from immuneACCESS by way of TCRdb, which keeps in-frame sequences with V and J called. Part of the clones is missing from these tables; in studies checked, under half for an unresolved V gene and the rest for unknown reasons. That table supplies the V and J calls and clone size; D and trimming were determined from the DNA. The sample yields 2,500,000 or so clones; roughly 93% were counted once. Jointly, the top ten make up 0.36% of the sample.

This record belongs to a study of shared clonotypes between healthy human individuals (TCRdb year 2020). Regarding the research as a whole: Two women and three men aged 18 to 49 years were included in the cohort. For each donor, three plates each were used for CD4 naive and CD4 memory, two plates were used for CD8 naive, and one plate was used for CD8 memory. To estimate repertoire size and how much clonotypes are shared between individuals, the study performed deep sequencing of blood TCR repertoires from roughly five healthy adults. Different laboratories and diverse techniques were used to prepare libraries and sequence TCR repertoires, to increase sequencing depth and limit assay-specific biases. Leukapheresis yielded between about 0.94 and 10 billion PBMCs per donor.

Donors were healthy HIV-negative adults with no recently reported acute infections or vaccinations. Every donor was a Caucasian adult living in Nashville, Tennessee, USA. Magnetic negative selection was used to enrich CD4+ T cells, after which naive cells were positively selected on CD45RA and the negative fraction became the memory subset. After blood collection by leukapheresis, PBMCs were isolated using Ficoll-Histopaque density gradient centrifugation and then cryopreserved in the vapor phase of liquid nitrogen. Purity and quantity of every magnetically sorted T cell population were checked by analytical flow cytometry. Genomic DNA was isolated from every sorted fraction and measured by UV absorbance on a Nanodrop 2000c. According to the germline V gene, CDR1 reads SGHTA and CDR2 reads FQGTGA. Counted from cysteine to phenylalanine, this CDR3 has 14 amino acids. CDR3 DNA is the only sequence kept; it has 42 bases, read in frame from the first base. V is cut back by 1 base and J by 3 bases, with 2 bases in the junction unmatched.

The paper as a whole reports these results and caveats: Compared with non-shared clonotypes, clonotypes shared by all four sorted-subset donors had higher generation probabilities. Because the study included a small number of donors, the genetic and exposure-history diversity represented was limited. Even with the large sequencing depth, rarefaction of the sorted-subset datasets indicated that sequencing was incomplete. Estimated clonotype richness was generally larger for naive than for memory subsets. Sharing across a few donors was observed for around 5% of naive CD4, 3% to 3.5% of naive CD8, around 2.5% of memory CD4, and approximately 0.41% of memory CD8 clonotypes. Based on pairwise subsampling, the degree of clonotype sharing among donors was expected to be affected by sequencing depth. Sampling was limited to blood, and TCR repertoires in tissue likely differ from TCR repertoires in blood.

The sequence joins TRBV7-3 to TRBJ2-7; 8 bases in between match TRBD2. Sequencing input: naive CD4+ T cells from PBMCs. This specimen's cell subset or site label, per the study, means: CD45RA+ positively selected. The sequence was collected from a man in his late teens or twenties in good health. Some clones in this sample may be carry-over from other donors' samples. The CDR3: CASSLNAGGYEQYF. The sequence in DNA is TGTGCCAGCAGCTTAAACGCGGGGGGCTACGAGCAGTACTTC.